Below are 27 T cell receptor beta chains sequenced from a single sample in a study of T cell changes during pregnancy in multiple sclerosis (dated by TCRdb to between 2018 and 2021). The protocol used for the library was the immunoSEQ multiplex PCR assay. This is the immuneACCESS table as TCRdb keeps it, with only in-frame sequences that have V and J called. A part of the clones is gone; compared with another copy, unresolved V genes explain less than half, and the rest is unexplained. The sample includes fewer than 70,000 clones, with 89% observed a single time. The ten largest clones represent roughly 2.5% of the sample. This material consisted of peripheral blood, taken in the first trimester of pregnancy. The receptors come from a female donor with multiple sclerosis, enrolled in a pregnancy study.

The genes are TRBV5-1 and TRBJ2-1; weak D call: TRBD1 (7 bases). The CDR3 sequence is 16 residues long. Trimming pared 0 bases from V and 2 bases from J, leaving 12 bases between. Germline V lookup: CDR1 SGHRS, CDR2 YFSETQ. As DNA, the CDR3 is TGCGCCAGCAGCTTGGGTTGGAGGGGGCCCTACAATGAGCAGTTCTTC. Amino acids: CASSLGWRGPYNEQFF.

The V gene is TRBV27, the J gene TRBJ1-5; unclear D gene. The CDR3 has 15 amino acids. CDR1 is MNHEY and CDR2 is SMNVEV in the germline V gene (reference sequence). The V end lost 2 bases, the J end lost 0 bases, and 8 bases lay between the germline ends. The CDR3 DNA reads TGTGCCAGCAGTTTACGGAGTTATAGCAATCAGCCCCAGCATTTT. Translating it yields CASSLRSYSNQPQHF.

CDR3 protein: CAWSVEEQFF. CDR3 DNA sequence: TGTGCCTGGAGTGTAGAGGAGCAGTTCTTC. The chain uses TRBV30 and TRBJ2-1; D not certain. Trimming removed 0 bases from V and 10 bases from J, with 4 bases in between. The CDR3 loop spans 10 amino acids. Germline V gene data show CDR1 as GTSNPN and CDR2 as SVGIG (reference sequence).

This clone showed up just once. The chain employs TRBV5-6 and TRBJ2-7; D might be TRBD2 (5 bases). The V end was cut by 0 bases, the J end by 5 bases, with 12 bases between. The CDR3 runs to 14 residues. Germline CDR1 SGHDT, CDR2 YYEEEE. Here the CDR3 reads CASSLVGVPNEQYF. As DNA, the CDR3 is TGTGCCAGCAGCTTGGTGGGAGTTCCAAACGAGCAGTACTTC.

This clone appeared a single time. The rearrangement links TRBV21-1 to TRBJ2-5; the table's D call, TRBD2, was not checked against the DNA. TRBV21-1 is a documented pseudogene. The CDR3 has 15 amino acids. In nucleotides, the CDR3 is TGTGCCAGCAGCAAAGATGGAGGGAGGCAAGAGACCCAGTACTTC. It is translated as CASSKDGGRQETQYF.

The V and J genes are TRBV27 and TRBJ2-1; tentatively, D is TRBD1 (5 bases). CDR1 MNHEY and CDR2 SMNVEV come from the germline V gene (reference sequence). The V end was cut by 4 bases, the J end by 1 base, with 11 bases between. The CDR3 extends over 15 amino acids. The CDR3 coding sequence is TGTGCCAGCAGTTCCCAGGGCTTTTCCTACAATGAGCAGTTCTTC. As protein: CASSSQGFSYNEQFF.

The chain carries TRBV15 and TRBJ1-5, with a possible D match to TRBD1 (5 bases). The CDR3 consists of 13 residues. Deletions cut 4 bases from V and 5 bases from J, with 9 bases between. Germline V lookup: CDR1 LNHNV, CDR2 YYDKDF (reference sequence). The CDR3 bases are TGTGCCACCAGCACAGGGCCCGATCAGCCCCAGCATTTT. Amino acids: CATSTGPDQPQHF.

The chain couples TRBV18 to TRBJ2-3, with 8 bases identical to TRBD2. This CDR3 is 16 amino acids long. Germline CDR1 is KGHSH and CDR2 is LQKENI. J gave up 3 bases and V 4 bases, and 9 bases lay outside the gene matches. CDR3 amino acids: CASSLKAGVGTDTQYF. In nucleotides, the CDR3 is TGTGCCAGCTCACTAAAAGCGGGAGTCGGAACAGATACGCAGTATTTT.

This chain connects TRBV7-9 to TRBJ2-7; 7 positions agree with TRBD1. The V and J ends lost 5 bases and 7 bases, in that order; junction bases with no gene match: 5. This CDR3 region has 12 residues. Per the germline V gene, CDR1 is SEHNR and CDR2 is FQNEAQ (reference sequence). As DNA, the CDR3 is TGTGCCAGCAGCAGACAGGGTGGAGAGCAGTACTTC. Translating gives CASSRQGGEQYF.

This rearrangement joins TRBV18 to TRBJ1-2; TRBD1 aligns across 7 bases. CDR1 KGHSH and CDR2 LQKENI come from the germline V gene. V was pared by 3 bases and J by 6 bases, with 4 bases of the junction left unmatched. The CDR3 contains 13 residues. The CDR3 sequence: CASSPWQGDGYTF. CDR3 nucleotide sequence: TGTGCCAGCTCACCCTGGCAGGGGGATGGCTACACCTTC.

The CDR3 DNA reads as TGTGCCAGCAGCCCCCCGGGGCGGGGTGAGCAGTACTTC. Translated, it gives CASSPPGRGEQYF. J is TRBJ2-7 and V is TRBV9, with D maybe TRBD2 (6 bases). In germline, CDR1 is SGDLS, CDR2 YYNGEE. V dropped 4 bases and J dropped 7 bases, with 15 bases sitting between them. The CDR3 sequence is 13 residues long.

V is TRBV18 and J is TRBJ1-2; D call uncertain. Germline assignment: CDR1 KGHSH and CDR2 LQKENI. The CDR3 has 17 residues. Trimming stripped 5 bases from V and 3 bases from J, with 22 bases between. CDR3 DNA: TGTGCCAGCTCAATTCAACAGCAACAGACCTCGTACTATGGCTACACCTTC. Translation: CASSIQQQQTSYYGYTF.

This chain links TRBV5-1 with TRBJ1-2, with 9 bases identical to TRBD1. Germline-derived CDR1 and CDR2 are SGHRS and YFSETQ. Trimming cost V 6 bases and J 4 bases; bases outside gene matches: 10. The CDR3 runs 15 residues. The chain's CDR3 is CASMNEGTGIYGYTF. The CDR3 DNA is TGCGCCAGCATGAACGAGGGGACAGGGATCTATGGCTACACCTTC.

Here the CDR3 DNA reads TGTGCCAGCCCACCGGCCTGGGGGGGGGAAGATAGCAATCAGCCCCAGCATTTT. It codes for CASPPAWGGEDSNQPQHF. V is TRBV28 and J is TRBJ1-5; possible D gene TRBD1, 5 bases. In germline, CDR1 is MDHEN, CDR2 SYDVKM. This CDR3 has 18 amino acids. The V gene lost 8 bases and the J gene lost 0 bases, with 23 bases spanning the gap.

This clone appeared a single time. This chain uses TRBV27 with TRBJ2-1; 8 bases match TRBD2. This CDR3 region has 14 residues. The germline V gene has CDR1 MNHEY and CDR2 SMNVEV (reference sequence). This CDR3 is CAAAGASSYNEQFF. The CDR3, as DNA: TGTGCGGCAGCGGGGGCGAGCTCCTACAATGAGCAGTTCTTC.

The CDR3 sequence: CASSERMGRGYGYTF. The CDR3 DNA reads TGTGCCAGCAGTGAAAGGATGGGCAGGGGATACGGCTACACCTTC. This rearrangement joins TRBV2 to TRBJ1-2; D is perhaps TRBD1 (6 bases). The CDR3 has 15 residues. Germline-derived CDR1 and CDR2 are SNHLY and FYNNEI. Trimming cost V 2 bases and J 8 bases, with 18 bases left between them.

The chain couples TRBV10-3 to TRBJ2-1, with 7 bases lining up with TRBD2. The CDR3 covers 14 residues. CDR1 and CDR2 (germline): ENHRY, SYGVKD. The ends lost 5 bases at V and 5 bases at J; junction bases unmatched: 6. The CDR3 loop reads CAISFRSGDNEQFF. The DNA for the CDR3 is TGTGCCATCAGTTTCCGAAGCGGGGACAATGAGCAGTTCTTC.

The chain carries TRBV10-3 and TRBJ2-1, with D possibly matching TRBD2 (6 bases). The V end lost 5 bases, the J end lost 4 bases, and 15 bases lay between the germline ends. Germline CDR1 is ENHRY and CDR2 is SYGVKD. This CDR3 has 15 amino acids. CDR3 sequence (DNA): TGTGCCATCAGTCCCTCCGGGAGCGAATACAATGAGCAGTTCTTC. Encoded protein: CAISPSGSEYNEQFF.

This chain joins TRBV19 and TRBJ2-3; 8 bases line up with TRBD2. V shed 6 bases, J shed 2 bases, and the junction held 7 bases outside the gene matches. Germline CDR1 and CDR2: LNHDA and SQIVND (reference sequence). This CDR3 contains 15 residues. The CDR3 DNA sequence: TGTGCCAGTAGCGGGAGGGCCGGCCCCACAGATACGCAGTATTTT. It translates to CASSGRAGPTDTQYF.

The chain uses TRBV11-2 and TRBJ2-2, with 7 bases that match TRBD1. The junction had 9 bases not matched to a gene; V was cut back by 5 bases and J by 6 bases. Germline lookup yields CDR1 SGHAT and CDR2 FQNNGV. This CDR3 contains 15 residues. The CDR3 sequence is CASSALFQGAGELFF. The DNA for the CDR3 is TGTGCCAGCAGCGCGCTTTTCCAGGGGGCCGGGGAGCTGTTTTTT.

This chain connects TRBV7-9 to TRBJ1-1; D is ambiguous. The CDR3 consists of 16 residues. Germline CDR1 is SEHNR and CDR2 is FQNEAQ (reference sequence). V was trimmed by 4 bases and J by 1 base, leaving 16 bases between them. The CDR3 sequence: CASSYPAGERNTEAFF. For the CDR3, the DNA is TGTGCCAGCAGCTATCCTGCCGGTGAGAGGAACACTGAAGCTTTCTTT.

The chain couples TRBV27 to TRBJ2-3; 8 nucleotides align to TRBD1. With 6 bases clipped from V and 1 base from J, the junction kept 12 bases outside the gene matches. CDR3 length: 17 residues. The germline CDR1 and CDR2 sequences are MNHEY and SMNVEV (reference sequence). CDR3 amino acids: CASSTNLRGPGTDTQYF. The CDR3 coding sequence is TGTGCCAGCAGCACCAACCTCAGGGGGCCTGGCACAGATACGCAGTATTTT.

The CDR3 region is CASSDQMNTEAFF. As DNA, the CDR3 is TGTGCCAGCAGTGATCAAATGAACACTGAAGCTTTCTTT. The V call is TRBV6-1, the J call TRBJ1-1; D unclear. With 3 bases removed from V and 0 bases from J, the gap between germline ends came to 5 bases. Germline CDR1 is MNHNS and CDR2 is SASEGT. The CDR3 totals 13 residues.

This chain connects TRBV10-1 to TRBJ2-1, with 10 bases that match TRBD1. Germline V gives CDR1 WNHNN, CDR2 SYGVQD (reference sequence). This CDR3 has 13 residues. Trimming took 10 bases from V and 7 from J; bases not matched to a gene: 7. DNA for the CDR3: TGCGCCATTTCAGACAGGGGGCATAATGAGCAGTTCTTC. This sequence encodes CAISDRGHNEQFF.

This chain joins TRBV7-9 and TRBJ1-2; 9 nucleotides match TRBD1. CDR1 and CDR2 from the germline V gene are SEHNR and FQNEAQ (reference sequence). The J segment lost 3 bases and the V segment lost 5 bases, leaving 7 bases of the junction unmatched. CDR3 length equals 15 residues. The CDR3 nucleotides read TGTGCCAGCAGCGCACAGGGGGCAGTATACTATGGCTACACCTTC. Its translation: CASSAQGAVYYGYTF.

The genes are TRBV4-3 and TRBJ2-4, with 8 bases aligning to TRBD2. This CDR3 spans 15 amino acids. CDR1 and CDR2 from the germline V gene are LGHNA and YSLEER. V was clipped by 0 bases and J by 13 bases; unmatched bases: 11. This CDR3 reads CASSQESGGSFRQYF. CDR3 nucleotides: TGCGCCAGCAGCCAAGAGAGCGGGGGAAGTTTCAGGCAGTACTTC.

The chain recombines TRBV27 with TRBJ2-7; TRBD2 might be the D (6 bases). The V and J ends lost 6 bases and 0 bases respectively, with 15 bases between them. Germline-derived CDR1 and CDR2 are MNHEY and SMNVEV (reference sequence). The CDR3 extends over 15 amino acids. The CDR3 here is CASSLSGGISYEQYF. The CDR3 DNA sequence: TGTGCCAGCAGCCTCAGTGGCGGGATCTCCTACGAGCAGTACTTC.